The 14 T cell receptor beta chains in this list originate from one sample, sequenced in a study of T cell responses to AZD1222 COVID-19 vaccine. The protocol was immunoSEQ multiplex PCR, while the TCRdb copy is restricted to in-frame clones and leaves out a portion. The data contain over 100,000 clones, about 86% of them singletons. Specimen: peripheral blood, collected on day 0 of AZD1222 vaccination. The receptors come from an adult in good health.

The rearrangement uses TRBV10-3 and TRBJ1-3, with 7 bases lining up with TRBD1. Germline CDR1 and CDR2: ENHRY and SYGVKD. The CDR3 consists of 17 residues. The J segment lost 1 base and the V segment lost 4 bases, leaving 10 bases of the junction unmatched. The CDR3 DNA follows: TGTGCCATCAGTGCGACTTCGACAGGGACATCTGGAAACACCATATATTTT. Encoded protein: CAISATSTGTSGNTIYF.

This chain links TRBV29-1 with TRBJ1-4; no firm D call. V gave up 2 bases and J gave up 8 bases, with 9 bases separating them. The CDR3 runs to 12 residues. Germline assignment: CDR1 SQVTM and CDR2 ANQGSEA. The CDR3 here is CSVEFTGEKLFF. As DNA, the CDR3 is TGCAGCGTTGAATTTACGGGAGAAAAACTGTTTTTT.

The rearrangement joins TRBV20-1 to TRBJ2-1; 7 bases are shared with TRBD2. The V gene's germline CDR1 is DFQATT and CDR2 SNEGSKA (reference sequence). The CDR3 totals 11 residues. V gave up 5 bases and J gave up 9 bases; unmatched junction bases: 4. CDR3 residues: CSAATSTEQFF. CDR3 DNA sequence: TGCAGTGCTGCGACTAGCACTGAGCAGTTCTTC.

The rearrangement uses TRBV19 and TRBJ1-1, with TRBD1 identical over 7 bases. V shed 8 bases and J 7 bases; nucleotides not matched to a gene: 10. The CDR3 sequence is 13 residues long. From germline, CDR1 is LNHDA and CDR2 SQIVND (reference sequence). CDR3: CASRAGGGGEAFF. CDR3 DNA sequence: TGTGCCAGTCGGGCAGGGGGTGGGGGTGAAGCTTTCTTT.

This clone occurred a few times. The chain combines TRBV9 with TRBJ2-7; D might be TRBD2 (5 bases). Trimming took off 0 bases at V and 0 bases at J, with 7 bases between the two ends. Germline lookup yields CDR1 SGDLS and CDR2 YYNGEE. The CDR3 is 14 amino acids. CDR3 nucleotides: TGTGCCAGCAGCGTAGTCAGCGGCTCCTACGAGCAGTACTTC. This encodes CASSVVSGSYEQYF.

CDR3 sequence (DNA): TGTGCCAGCTCAAGGGAAGCGGGAGCCCCCTACAATGAGCAGTTCTTC. It is translated as CASSREAGAPYNEQFF. The gene calls are TRBV18 and TRBJ2-1, with TRBD2 matching over 8 bases. V lost 5 bases to trimming and J lost 2 bases; unmatched junction nucleotides: 8. Germline V gene lookup returns CDR1 KGHSH and CDR2 LQKENI. The CDR3 length is 16 residues.

The chain combines TRBV6-1 with TRBJ2-7; the match to TRBD1 covers 8 bases. CDR1 MNHNS and CDR2 SASEGT come from the germline V gene. The CDR3 has 15 residues. V shed 3 bases and J 4 bases; nucleotides not matched to a gene: 8. CDR3: CASSDRGRSGYEQYF. DNA of the CDR3: TGTGCCAGCAGTGACAGGGGGCGATCGGGTTACGAGCAGTACTTC.

The chain couples TRBV5-4 to TRBJ2-1; perhaps D is TRBD1 or TRBD2 (6 bases each). Looked up from germline, CDR1 is SGHNT and CDR2 is YYREEE (reference sequence). The CDR3 spans 15 residues. V was shortened by 4 bases and J by 9 bases, with 20 bases between the two germline ends. The DNA for the CDR3 is TGTGCCAGCAGCCCGGGGGCCCGTGGTTCGGGTGAGCAGTTCTTC. Amino acid sequence: CASSPGARGSGEQFF.

The CDR3 DNA is TGTGCCAGCAGCTTTCAGGGGAGGGGTAATGAAAAACTGTTTTTT. Protein: CASSFQGRGNEKLFF. This chain uses TRBV11-2 with TRBJ1-4, with D possibly TRBD1 on 6 matching bases. The germline V and J ends were trimmed by 3 bases and 4 bases, with 12 bases remaining between them. CDR3 length: 15 amino acids. Germline lookup yields CDR1 SGHAT and CDR2 FQNNGV. Full variable domain (remainder filled in from reference TRBV11-2 and TRBJ1-4): EAGVAQSPRYKIIEKRQSVAFWCNPISGHATLYWYQQILGQGPKLLIQFQNNGVVDDSQLPKDRFSAERLKGVDSTLKIQPAKLEDSAVYLCASSFQGRGNEKLFFGSGTQLSVL.

This chain joins TRBV4-2 and TRBJ2-3, with TRBD1 matching 11 bases. The CDR3 spans 14 residues. CDR1 is LGHNA and CDR2 is YNFKEQ in the germline V gene. Germline trimming cut 8 bases from V and 1 base from J; bases unmatched to any gene: 2. The CDR3 DNA reads TGTGCCAGCGGACAGGGGGCGGGCACAGATACGCAGTATTTT. It yields the protein CASGQGAGTDTQYF.

The chain joins TRBV27 to TRBJ2-3; D perhaps matches TRBD1 (5 bases). The CDR3 extends over 11 amino acids. Between the trimmed V and J ends, which lost 3 bases and 11 bases, there was a span of 9 bases. Germline V gene sequence: CDR1 MNHEY, CDR2 SMNVEV (reference sequence). The CDR3 DNA is TGTGCCAGCAGTTTTAAGGGGAAGCAGTATTTT. Its translation: CASSFKGKQYF.

A few counts support this clone. The chain couples TRBV11-2 to TRBJ2-1; D might be TRBD1 or TRBD2, each matching 6 bases. From germline, CDR1 is SGHAT and CDR2 FQNNGV. The CDR3 has 17 residues. V was clipped by 4 bases and J by 0 bases, with 16 bases between them. This CDR3 reads CASSSLGGTSSYNEQFF. CDR3 DNA sequence: TGTGCCAGCAGCTCTCTAGGCGGGACAAGCTCCTACAATGAGCAGTTCTTC.

The count of this clone is one. The chain has TRBV5-1 and TRBJ2-1, with TRBD2 matching over 7 bases. The CDR3 extends over 14 amino acids. V gave up 0 bases and J gave up 10 bases; unmatched junction bases: 7. Germline V gives CDR1 SGHRS, CDR2 YFSETQ. CDR3 amino acids: CASSLVAGADEQFF. The CDR3 DNA reads as TGCGCCAGCAGCTTGGTGGCGGGAGCAGACGAGCAGTTCTTC.

The V and J genes are TRBV5-1 and TRBJ2-3; 16 bases agree with TRBD2. Germline V gives CDR1 SGHRS, CDR2 YFSETQ. The CDR3 runs to 18 residues. Trimming cost V 3 bases and J 1 base; bases outside gene matches: 5. DNA for the CDR3: TGCGCCAGCAGCTCGGGACTAGCGGGAGGGCCTGGCACAGATACGCAGTATTTT. Translation gives CASSSGLAGGPGTDTQYF.